This TCR beta chain is drawn from a study of T cell responses to AZD1222 COVID-19 vaccine. Whole-study results and caveats: None of the repertoires were sampled until the peak T cell response had passed. Spike-specific TCR depth and breadth grew after two AZD1222 doses.

TCRdb's copy holds only in-frame clones and misses some; the assay was immunoSEQ multiplex PCR. The sample holds 99,000 or so clones, roughly nine tenths seen once. Points on this clone: Its antigen remains unknown.

Germline-derived CDR1 and CDR2 are MNHEY and SVGAGI. With 7 bases clipped from V and 6 bases from J, the junction kept 5 bases outside the gene matches. The CDR3 is made up of 14 amino acids. Specimen: peripheral blood, collected 28 days after the second dose of the MenACWY control vaccine. The V call is TRBV6-5, the J call TRBJ1-6; TRBD1 aligns across 8 bases. The source of this sequence is an adult who received the MenACWY meningococcal vaccine as a control. The chain's CDR3 is CASKSGQGNSPLHF. CDR3 nucleotide sequence: TGTGCCAGCAAGTCTGGACAGGGTAATTCACCCCTCCACTTT.